These 11 T cell receptor beta chains share one sample of origin, sequenced in a study of T cells in Graves' hyperthyroidism and ophthalmopathy. It was RNA transcripts that yielded the amplified TCR beta CDR3 regions. With the HTBI primer set, the TCR CDR3 went through a first round of RT-PCR. Via MiXCR, TCRdb re-called the multiplex PCR reads, giving one row per CDR3 protein. The sample consists of some 700,000 distinct CDR3 sequences, 15% to 20% of them appearing once. The sequencing sample was made of blood. Receptors were obtained from a man between 45 and 60 years old with Graves' hyperthyroidism.

This clonotype was picked up a small number of times. This chain connects TRBV18 to TRBJ2-7; D gene unclear. Between the trimmed V and J ends, which lost 3 bases and 2 bases, there was a span of 8 bases. Germline-derived CDR1 and CDR2 are KGHSH and LQKENI. The CDR3 has 13 amino acids. This CDR3 reads CASSPQYTYEQYF. In DNA, the CDR3 is TGTGCCAGCTCACCTCAATACACCTACGAGCAGTACTTC.

This clonotype was counted at least ten times. This sequence joins TRBV24-1 and TRBJ2-7; D tentatively reads TRBD1 or TRBD2 (5 bases each). The CDR3 sequence is 14 residues long. Germline assignment: CDR1 KGHDR and CDR2 SFDVKD. Trimming stripped 4 bases from V and 6 bases from J, with 15 bases between. The CDR3 reads CATSEAARGGEQYF. Written as DNA, the CDR3 is TGTGCCACCAGTGAAGCGGCCCGGGGCGGCGAGCAGTACTTC.

This clonotype came up many times. The chain combines TRBV2 with TRBJ2-3; 7 bases align to TRBD1. The CDR3 contains 15 residues. The ends lost 3 bases at V and 4 bases at J; junction bases unmatched: 7. Germline values: CDR1 SNHLY, CDR2 FYNNEI. The DNA of the CDR3 is TGTGCCAGCAGTGACGACAGGGCTGGGGCAGATACGCAGTATTTT. Protein: CASSDDRAGADTQYF.

A note on this clonotype: Mismatch with germline at one junction end may stem from a read error. The chain carries TRBV10-3 and TRBJ2-3; 14 nucleotides line up with TRBD2. CDR1 ENHRY and CDR2 SYGVKD come from the germline V gene. This CDR3 comprises 17 residues. CDR3: CAISPGLAGGITDAQYF. The DNA for the CDR3 is TGTGCCATCAGTCCCGGACTAGCGGGAGGCATAACAGATGCGCAGTATTTT.

The table lists this clonotype with many counts. This chain uses TRBV28 with TRBJ1-2, with D perhaps matching TRBD1 (5 bases). CDR3 size: 14 residues. Trimming cost V 6 bases and J 5 bases, with 16 bases left between them. Per germline, CDR1 MDHEN and CDR2 SYDVKM. The CDR3 DNA sequence: TGTGCCAGCAGCTCCTTGGGAGGGGAATATGGCTACACCTTC. Its translation is CASSSLGGEYGYTF.

The chain uses TRBV30 and TRBJ1-1, with D perhaps matching TRBD1 (5 bases). The ends were cut back, 4 bases at V and 7 bases at J, with 19 bases in the middle. CDR1 is GTSNPN and CDR2 is SVGIG in the germline V gene (reference sequence). The CDR3 consists of 14 residues. The CDR3 nucleotides are TGTGCCTGGAATTATTCTCGGACAATCGGTGAAGCTTTCTTT. This translates into CAWNYSRTIGEAFF.

The chain has TRBV6-1 and TRBJ2-1; D possibly corresponds to TRBD1 (7 bases). The CDR3 is 16 residues long. V was cut by 5 bases and J by 3 bases, with 17 bases left in between. Per the germline V gene, CDR1 is MNHNS and CDR2 is SASEGT. This CDR3 reads CASSRRGEAFYNEQFF. CDR3 coding DNA: TGTGCCAGCAGTCGCAGGGGGGAGGCCTTCTACAATGAGCAGTTCTTC.

The J gene is TRBJ2-1, the V gene TRBV7-3; a weak D match, TRBD2 (6 bases). With 5 bases removed from V and 6 bases from J, the gap between germline ends came to 11 bases. Germline CDR1 SGHTA, CDR2 FQGTGA. The CDR3 runs to 13 residues. The CDR3 spells CASSKGLRNEQFF. CDR3 DNA: TGTGCCAGCAGCAAGGGACTCCGCAATGAGCAGTTCTTC.

This clonotype was counted between two and nine times. V usage is TRBV28 and J usage is TRBJ2-7; D is perhaps TRBD2 (6 bases). The ends were cut back, 8 bases at V and 5 bases at J, with 16 bases in the middle. The CDR3 totals 13 residues. Germline loops: CDR1 MDHEN, CDR2 SYDVKM. For the CDR3, the DNA is TGTGCCAGCGGGTTACCGGGAGTCAACGAGCAGTACTTC. Translation gives CASGLPGVNEQYF.

Only a few counts were recorded for this clonotype. The chain links TRBV27 to TRBJ1-1; D is undetermined. Germline V lookup: CDR1 MNHEY, CDR2 SMNVEV (reference sequence). The CDR3 is 14 amino acids. Trimming cost V 6 bases and J 6 bases, with 17 bases left between them. The DNA for the CDR3 is TGTGCCAGCAGCCCTGACCTTGAAGGACCTGAAGCTTTCTTT. Protein sequence: CASSPDLEGPEAFF.

This clonotype was seen ten or more times. The chain uses TRBV12-3 or TRBV12-4 and TRBJ1-1; a possible D gene is TRBD1 (6 bases). V was shortened by 6 bases and J by 0 bases, with 11 bases between the two germline ends. The CDR3 has 14 residues. This CDR3 is CASRVGGMNTEAFF. The CDR3 DNA reads as TGTGCCAGCAGGGTAGGGGGGATGAACACTGAAGCTTTCTTT.